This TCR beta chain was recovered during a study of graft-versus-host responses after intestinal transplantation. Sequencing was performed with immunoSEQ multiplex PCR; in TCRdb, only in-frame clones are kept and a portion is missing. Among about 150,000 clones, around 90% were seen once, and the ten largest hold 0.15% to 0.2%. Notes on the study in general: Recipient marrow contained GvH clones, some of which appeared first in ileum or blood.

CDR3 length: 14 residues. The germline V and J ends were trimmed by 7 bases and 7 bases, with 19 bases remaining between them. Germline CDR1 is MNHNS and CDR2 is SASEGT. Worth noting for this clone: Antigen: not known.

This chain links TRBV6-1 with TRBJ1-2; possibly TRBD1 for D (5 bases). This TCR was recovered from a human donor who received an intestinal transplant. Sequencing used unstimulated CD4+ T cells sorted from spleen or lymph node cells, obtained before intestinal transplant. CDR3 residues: CASTQLEGLSGYTF. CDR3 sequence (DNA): TGTGCCAGCACCCAACTGGAGGGGCTTAGTGGCTACACCTTC.